The subject of this entry is one T cell receptor (beta chain). Authors' data handling: From reference gene primer amplification, estimates of nucleated cell counts were derived. Assay used: immunoSEQ multiplex PCR; TCRdb lists only in-frame clones, some missing. V and J calls and clone size come straight from that table; D and trimming were deduced from the DNA. The sample records just over 150,000 clones, approximately 80% being singletons. This CDR3 contains 15 residues. The germline gives CDR1 MNHEY, CDR2 SMNVEV (reference sequence). The trim removed 6 bases at V and 3 bases at J, leaving 10 bases unmatched. This sample is drawn from a study of blood T cell repertoires in COVID-19.

Sample: peripheral blood. The chain couples TRBV27 to TRBJ2-7; TRBD1 agrees at 8 bases. The sequence came from a man aged 55 to 69 with acute or convalescent COVID-19. CDR3 sequence (DNA): TGTGCCAGCAGCCGCGACAGGGGTCTATTCTACGAGCAGTACTTC. It translates to CASSRDRGLFYEQYF.